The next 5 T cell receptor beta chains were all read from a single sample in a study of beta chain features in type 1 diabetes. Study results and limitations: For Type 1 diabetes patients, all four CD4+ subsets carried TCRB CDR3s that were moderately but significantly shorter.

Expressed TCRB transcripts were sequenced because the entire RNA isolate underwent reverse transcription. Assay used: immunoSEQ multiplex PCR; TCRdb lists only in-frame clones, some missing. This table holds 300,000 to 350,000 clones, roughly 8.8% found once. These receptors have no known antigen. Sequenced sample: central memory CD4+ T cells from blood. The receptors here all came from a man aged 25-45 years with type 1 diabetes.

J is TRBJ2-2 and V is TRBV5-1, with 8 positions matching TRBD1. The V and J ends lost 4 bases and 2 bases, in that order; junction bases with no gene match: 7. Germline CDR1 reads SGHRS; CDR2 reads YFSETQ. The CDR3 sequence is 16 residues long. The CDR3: CASSLQTGANTGELFF. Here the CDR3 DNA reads TGCGCCAGCAGCCTCCAGACAGGGGCTAACACCGGGGAGCTGTTTTTT.

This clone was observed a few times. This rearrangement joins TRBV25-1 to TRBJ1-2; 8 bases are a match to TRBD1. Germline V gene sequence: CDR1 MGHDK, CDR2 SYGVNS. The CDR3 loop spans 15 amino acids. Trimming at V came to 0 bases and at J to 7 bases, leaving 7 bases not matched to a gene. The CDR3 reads CASSEYKDRVAGYTF. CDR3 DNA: TGTGCCAGCAGTGAATACAAGGACAGGGTCGCTGGCTACACCTTC.

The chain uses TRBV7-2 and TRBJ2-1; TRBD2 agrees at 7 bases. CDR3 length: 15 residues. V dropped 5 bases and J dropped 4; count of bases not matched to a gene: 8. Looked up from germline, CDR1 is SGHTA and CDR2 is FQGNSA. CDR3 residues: CASSQRAGSYNEQFF. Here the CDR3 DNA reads TGTGCCAGCAGCCAAAGAGCGGGATCTTACAATGAGCAGTTCTTC.

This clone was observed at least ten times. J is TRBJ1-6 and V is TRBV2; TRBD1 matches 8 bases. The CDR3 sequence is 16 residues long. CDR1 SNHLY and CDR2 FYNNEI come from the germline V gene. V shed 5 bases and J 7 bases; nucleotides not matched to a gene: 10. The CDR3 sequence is CASSNQGAVVNSPLHF. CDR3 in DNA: TGTGCCAGCAGTAATCAGGGGGCAGTCGTGAATTCACCCCTCCACTTT. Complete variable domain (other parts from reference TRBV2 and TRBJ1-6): EPEVTQTPSHQVTQMGQEVILRCVPISNHLYFYWYRQILGQKVEFLVSFYNNEISEKSEIFDDQFSVERPDGSNFTLKIRSTKLEDSAMYFCASSNQGAVVNSPLHFGNGTRLTVT.

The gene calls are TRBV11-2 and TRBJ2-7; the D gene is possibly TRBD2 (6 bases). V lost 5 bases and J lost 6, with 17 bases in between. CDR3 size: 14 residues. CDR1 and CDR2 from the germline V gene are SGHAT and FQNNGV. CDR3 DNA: TGTGCCAGCAGCACAAACGGAGGGGTCGGCGAGCAGTACTTC. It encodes CASSTNGGVGEQYF.